These 20 T cell receptor beta chains were all obtained from the same sample, sequenced in a study of cytomegalovirus exposure and HLA in healthy donors (dated by TCRdb to about 2017). The method was the immunoSEQ multiplex PCR assay. The multiplex PCR relied on a mix of 60 forward primers for TCR Vbeta segments and 13 reverse primers for TCR Jbeta segments. The table was pulled from immuneACCESS by TCRdb, which kept in-frame rearrangements only. Such tables lose some clones; where checked, under half of the loss comes from unresolved V genes, and the rest has no known cause. Present in this sample are about 150,000 clones, over 70% of which were seen just once. The biggest ten clones account for approximately 6% of the sample. The material sequenced was PBMCs. The receptors stem from a man aged 25-45 years in good health and CMV-seropositive.

The CDR3 coding sequence is TGTGCCCTTACCACAGGGGCCCAAATCCCGTTCTTC. Translating it yields CALTTGAQIPFF. The chain recombines TRBV30 with TRBJ2-1, with TRBD1 matching over 7 bases. Per germline, CDR1 GTSNPN and CDR2 SVGIG (reference sequence). The CDR3 runs to 12 residues. Trimming took 8 bases from V and 15 from J; bases not matched to a gene: 16.

This clone was counted ten times or more. V gene TRBV6-5 combines with J gene TRBJ1-6; 8 nucleotides line up with TRBD1. Looked up from germline, CDR1 is MNHEY and CDR2 is SVGAGI. The CDR3 is made up of 12 amino acids. Trimming at V came to 9 bases and at J to 10 bases, leaving 5 bases not matched to a gene. The CDR3 loop reads CASRTGLSPLHF. The CDR3 coding sequence is TGTGCCAGTCGGACAGGGCTCTCACCCCTCCACTTT.

The rearrangement joins TRBV28 to TRBJ2-3; 10 bases fit TRBD1. The CDR3 sequence is 14 residues long. Unmatched junction bases numbered 7, after V lost 8 bases and J lost 5 bases. From germline, CDR1 is MDHEN and CDR2 SYDVKM. The CDR3: CASGRQGARDTQYF. CDR3 nucleotides: TGTGCCAGCGGGAGACAGGGGGCGAGAGATACGCAGTATTTT. Full variable domain (outside the CDR3, taken from reference TRBV28 and TRBJ2-3): DVKVTQSSRYLVKRTGEKVFLECVQDMDHENMFWYRQDPGLGLRLIYFSYDVKMKEKGDIPEGYSVSREKKERFSLILESASTNQTSMYLCASGRQGARDTQYFGPGTRLTVL.

The chain is built from TRBV29-1 and TRBJ2-7; 7 bases are shared with TRBD2. V was pared by 6 bases and J by 4 bases, with 18 bases of the junction left unmatched. Germline values: CDR1 SQVTM, CDR2 ANQGSEA. This CDR3 comprises 16 residues. The CDR3 DNA is TGCAGCGTCCTCCTTTTTACGGGGGAGGGCCGATACGAGCAGTACTTC. Amino acid sequence: CSVLLFTGEGRYEQYF.

CDR3 sequence reads: CASSTRDRGLMNTEAFF. The CDR3 DNA reads as TGTGCCAGCAGTACGAGGGACAGGGGATTAATGAACACTGAAGCTTTCTTT. The V and J genes are TRBV27 and TRBJ1-1; 10 bases align to TRBD1. This CDR3 spans 17 amino acids. V was pared by 5 bases and J by 0 bases, with 9 bases of the junction left unmatched. Germline lookup yields CDR1 MNHEY and CDR2 SMNVEV (reference sequence).

This clone is a singleton in its sample. The rearrangement uses TRBV7-9 and TRBJ2-1; TRBD2 matches at 7 bases. Trimming removed 1 base from V and 9 bases from J; junction bases left unmatched: 6. CDR1 and CDR2 (germline): SEHNR, FQNEAQ (reference sequence). This CDR3 contains 14 residues. The CDR3 loop is CASSLGLPGGEQFF. In nucleotides, the CDR3 is TGTGCCAGCAGCTTAGGCCTCCCGGGGGGTGAGCAGTTCTTC.

This chain joins TRBV6-1 and TRBJ1-5; 10 positions agree with TRBD1. The CDR3 is 13 amino acids. The germline CDR1 and CDR2 sequences are MNHNS and SASEGT. After removal of 5 bases from V and 7 bases from J, the junction contained 2 bases not matched to a gene. DNA of the CDR3: TGTGCCAGCAGTTCGGACAGGGGGCAGCCCCAGCATTTT. Residues: CASSSDRGQPQHF.

The chain joins TRBV18 to TRBJ1-1; no definite D call. Trimming cost V 1 base and J 8 bases, with 8 bases left between them. CDR1 is KGHSH, CDR2 LQKENI, per germline. This CDR3 spans 12 amino acids. The CDR3 nucleotides read TGTGCCAGCTCACCACGTAGAGGAGAAGCTTTCTTT. Protein sequence: CASSPRRGEAFF.

In this sample, this clone turned up a few times. The chain uses TRBV11-2 and TRBJ1-1; possible D gene TRBD1, 5 bases. Germline values: CDR1 SGHAT, CDR2 FQNNGV. V dropped 7 bases and J dropped 1 base, with 19 bases sitting between them. This CDR3 comprises 16 residues. The CDR3 nucleotides read TGTGCCAGCACCTCCGGGACTGCAAGGAGGAACACTGAAGCTTTCTTT. Translated: CASTSGTARRNTEAFF.

The chain recombines TRBV28 with TRBJ1-2; 9 bases map to TRBD1. Germline loops: CDR1 MDHEN, CDR2 SYDVKM. With V trimmed by 5 bases and J by 2 bases, 6 bases remained unmatched. The CDR3 runs to 15 residues. CDR3 protein: CASSTGTGWNYGYTF. For the CDR3, the DNA is TGTGCCAGCAGTACCGGGACAGGGTGGAACTATGGCTACACCTTC.

This sequence joins TRBV19 and TRBJ2-7; 8 bases fit TRBD2. The CDR3 runs 16 residues. Looked up from germline, CDR1 is LNHDA and CDR2 is SQIVND (reference sequence). V lost 3 bases to trimming and J lost 0 bases; unmatched junction nucleotides: 7. The CDR3 bases are TGTGCCAGTAGTATGGAGTTCAGCGGGAGCTCCTACGAGCAGTACTTC. This translates into CASSMEFSGSSYEQYF. The full variable domain, in which reference TRBV19 and TRBJ2-7 provide the parts outside the CDR3, is DGGITQSPKYLFRKEGQNVTLSCEQNLNHDAMYWYRQDPGQGLRLIYYSQIVNDFQKGDIAEGYSVSREKKESFPLTVTSAQKNPTAFYLCASSMEFSGSSYEQYFGPGTRLTVT.

This clone was seen a single time. The chain is built from TRBV15 and TRBJ2-3; 9 bases agree with TRBD2. Germline CDR1 and CDR2: LNHNV and YYDKDF (reference sequence). The J segment lost 2 bases and the V segment lost 1 base, leaving 7 bases of the junction unmatched. This CDR3 region has 17 residues. The CDR3, as DNA: TGTGCCACCAGCAGAGGTCTCGGGACTAGCCTCACAGATACGCAGTATTTT. Translating gives CATSRGLGTSLTDTQYF.

The J gene is TRBJ2-7, the V gene TRBV5-1; 8 bases match TRBD1. Germline values: CDR1 SGHRS, CDR2 YFSETQ. Germline trimming cut 2 bases from V and 5 bases from J; bases unmatched to any gene: 9. CDR3 length: 15 residues. The CDR3 protein is CASSFHWTGRDEQYF. CDR3 DNA: TGCGCCAGCAGCTTCCATTGGACAGGGAGAGACGAGCAGTACTTC.

V and J are TRBV18 and TRBJ1-6, with D perhaps TRBD1 (5 bases). Germline loops: CDR1 KGHSH, CDR2 LQKENI. V was shortened by 4 bases and J by 8 bases, with 12 bases between the two germline ends. The CDR3 loop spans 14 amino acids. DNA for the CDR3: TGTGCCAGCTCACGCGATCCAGGGTATTCACCCCTCCACTTT. This codes for CASSRDPGYSPLHF. The entire variable domain, with the rest obtained from reference TRBV18 and TRBJ1-6, is as follows: NAGVMQNPRHLVRRRGQEARLRCSPMKGHSHVYWYRQLPEEGLKFMVYLQKENIIDESGMPKERFSAEFPKEGPSILRIQQVVRGDSAAYFCASSRDPGYSPLHFGNGTRLTVT.

The chain employs TRBV7-2 and TRBJ2-5; no clear D gene. The CDR3 extends over 15 amino acids. Germline V gene sequence: CDR1 SGHTA, CDR2 FQGNSA. The V and J ends lost 4 bases and 6 bases respectively, with 18 bases between them. CDR3 sequence reads: CASSYAPKQSKTQYF. The CDR3 DNA reads as TGTGCCAGCAGCTACGCCCCCAAGCAAAGTAAGACCCAGTACTTC.

V usage is TRBV13 and J usage is TRBJ2-5; D ambiguous. Trimming shortened V by 2 bases and J by 2 bases, and 6 bases separated the two germline ends. Germline V CDR1 and CDR2: PRHDT, FYEKMQ (reference sequence). This CDR3 is 13 amino acids long. The CDR3 protein is CASSLWQQETQYF. In nucleotides, the CDR3 is TGTGCCAGCAGCTTATGGCAGCAAGAGACCCAGTACTTC. The variable domain in full, completed from reference TRBV13 and TRBJ2-5, reads AAGVIQSPRHLIKEKRETATLKCYPIPRHDTVYWYQQGPGQDPQFLISFYEKMQSDKGSIPDRFSAQQFSDYHSELNMSSLELGDSALYFCASSLWQQETQYFGPGTRLLVL.

This rearrangement joins TRBV4-3 to TRBJ1-2; TRBD1 aligns across 10 bases. The germline CDR1 and CDR2 sequences are LGHNA and YSLEER. The trim removed 3 bases at V and 8 bases at J, leaving 9 bases unmatched. The CDR3 has 15 residues. CDR3 protein: CASSQADRGLQGYTF. For the CDR3, the DNA is TGCGCCAGCAGCCAGGCAGACAGGGGGCTTCAGGGCTACACCTTC.

V gene TRBV9 combines with J gene TRBJ2-1, with TRBD2 matching 11 bases. CDR1 is SGDLS and CDR2 is YYNGEE in the germline V gene. This CDR3 region has 16 residues. V shed 2 bases, J shed 6 bases, and the junction held 7 bases outside the gene matches. CDR3 in DNA: TGTGCCAGCAGCGTGCTAGCGGGAGGCCTCTCCAATGAGCAGTTCTTC. This sequence encodes CASSVLAGGLSNEQFF.

The table lists this clone with a few counts. The rearrangement joins TRBV7-2 to TRBJ2-7, with D unclear. The V gene's germline CDR1 is SGHTA and CDR2 FQGNSA. This CDR3 region has 12 residues. The germline V and J ends were trimmed by 5 bases and 6 bases, with 11 bases remaining between them. CDR3 DNA: TGTGCCAGCAGCCTCGGTGTTTTCGAGCAGTACTTC. Translated: CASSLGVFEQYF.

The genes are TRBV7-9 and TRBJ2-7; possible D gene TRBD2, 5 bases. The V end lost 5 bases, the J end lost 4 bases, and 9 bases lay between the germline ends. CDR3 length: 12 residues. Germline CDR1 reads SEHNR; CDR2 reads FQNEAQ (reference sequence). CDR3 coding DNA: TGTGCCAGCAGCCCGGGCGGGTACGAGCAGTACTTC. Protein product: CASSPGGYEQYF.